The rows below give T cell receptor beta chains drawn from one sample of a study of blood T cell repertoires in COVID-19. Generated by immunoSEQ multiplex PCR, the TCRdb table keeps only in-frame clones and is missing some. Of around 100,000 clones detected, around four fifths appear once; the ten largest clones hold over 10%. The specimen was peripheral blood. The source of these receptors is a woman in her 70s with acute or convalescent COVID-19. CDR3s include the opening cysteine and the closing phenylalanine or tryptophan. A D gene is named only where the DNA matches it firmly. Some rows have no size entry. The others give once, few or many, or a class for an expanded clone.

size,V,J,D,CDR3,DNA
NA,TRBV7-8,TRBJ2-1,NA,CASSLRTSGSYNEQFF,TGTGCCAGCAGCTTACGAACTAGTGGCTCCTACAATGAGCAGTTCTTC
NA,TRBV12-3/TRBV12-4,TRBJ1-6,NA,CASRPGPNSPLHF,TGTGCCAGCAGACCAGGCCCAAATTCACCCCTCCACTTT
NA,TRBV3-1/TRBV3-2,TRBJ1-1,NA,CASSQASTGEAFF,TGTGCCAGCAGCCAAGCGTCTACAGGTGAAGCTTTCTTT
NA,TRBV5-6,TRBJ2-7,NA,CASSVNYEQYF,TGTGCCAGCAGCGTTAACTACGAGCAGTACTTC
NA,TRBV18,TRBJ1-1,NA,CASSPRIAGVYPEAFF,TGTGCCAGCTCACCACGAATCGCAGGGGTCTACCCTGAAGCTTTCTTT
NA,TRBV18,TRBJ2-7,TRBD1,CASSEGQGYEQYF,TGTGCCAGCTCAGAAGGACAGGGCTACGAGCAGTACTTC
NA,TRBV29-1,TRBJ1-4,TRBD1,CSAGTAEGEKLFF,TGCAGCGCAGGGACAGCCGAGGGAGAAAAACTGTTTTTT
NA,TRBV12-3/TRBV12-4,TRBJ1-1,NA,CASSNGLRAFF,TGTGCCAGCAGTAACGGTTTAAGAGCTTTCTTT
NA,TRBV6-5,TRBJ1-6,NA,CASSLGWEGSPLHF,TGTGCCAGCAGCCTCGGCTGGGAGGGGTCACCCCTCCACTTT
NA,TRBV5-6,TRBJ1-2,NA,CASSSEDYGYTF,TGTGCCAGCAGCTCAGAGGACTATGGCTACACCTTC
many,TRBV21-1,TRBJ2-7,NA,CASIPGYEQYF,TGTGCCAGCATCCCAGGCTACGAGCAGTACTTC
NA,TRBV27,TRBJ1-6,NA,CASSSRTVGDSPLHF,TGTGCCAGCAGTTCCCGGACAGTGGGGGATTCACCCCTCCACTTT
NA,TRBV19,TRBJ2-3,TRBD2,CASSIPAGNTDTQYF,TGTGCCAGTAGTATACCAGCGGGGAACACAGATACGCAGTATTTT
NA,TRBV6-1,TRBJ1-1,NA,CASSGRATTSNTEAFF,TGTGCCAGCAGTGGCAGGGCGACGACCTCTAACACTGAAGCTTTCTTT
NA,TRBV7-7,TRBJ2-2,NA,CASSLGAAVTGELFF,TGTGCCAGCAGCTTAGGGGCAGCCGTCACCGGGGAGCTGTTTTTT
NA,TRBV11-3,TRBJ2-5,NA,CASSLGGRGETQYF,TGTGCCAGCAGCTTAGGGGGGCGCGGGGAGACCCAGTACTTC
NA,TRBV7-2,TRBJ1-6,NA,CASSREGQYNSPLHF,TGTGCCAGCAGCCGGGAGGGTCAATATAATTCACCCCTCCACTTT
NA,TRBV9,TRBJ2-3,TRBD2,CASSPRTSGGVTDTQYF,TGTGCCAGCAGCCCCCGGACTAGCGGGGGGGTCACAGATACGCAGTATTTT
NA,TRBV6-5,TRBJ2-7,NA,CATGDPYEQYF,TGTGCCACCGGAGACCCCTACGAGCAGTACTTC
few,TRBV5-1,TRBJ1-5,TRBD1,CASSPTTGTNQPQHF,TGCGCCAGCAGCCCCACGACAGGGACCAATCAGCCCCAGCATTTT
NA,TRBV6-5,TRBJ1-4,NA,CASRERGNEKLFF,TGTGCCAGCCGGGAGAGGGGAAATGAAAAACTGTTTTTT
NA,TRBV4-1,TRBJ2-2,TRBD1,CASSQQGARYTGELFF,TGCGCCAGCAGCCAGCAGGGGGCGCGGTACACCGGGGAGCTGTTTTTT
NA,TRBV18,TRBJ1-4,TRBD1,CASSPPNLQGEKLFF,TGTGCCAGCTCACCACCGAATCTACAGGGGGAAAAACTGTTTTTT
NA,TRBV4-1,TRBJ2-5,NA,CASSQDHGKETQYF,TGCGCCAGCAGCCAAGATCACGGGAAAGAGACCCAGTACTTC
NA,TRBV15,TRBJ2-1,NA,CATSRDFATQRNEQFF,TGTGCCACCAGCAGAGATTTCGCTACCCAACGCAATGAGCAGTTCTTC
NA,TRBV19,TRBJ2-3,NA,CASQTSHIATDTQYF,TGTGCCAGCCAGACTTCACATATCGCCACAGATACGCAGTATTTT
NA,TRBV7-2,TRBJ1-5,TRBD1,CASSLADRDQPQHF,TGTGCCAGCAGCTTAGCGGACAGGGATCAGCCCCAGCATTTT
NA,TRBV30,TRBJ2-5,NA,CAWSVRGGETQYF,TGTGCCTGGAGTGTACGGGGAGGCGAGACCCAGTACTTC
NA,TRBV7-2,TRBJ2-5,NA,CASSLDQGRETQYF,TGTGCCAGCAGCTTAGACCAGGGTAGAGAGACCCAGTACTTC
NA,TRBV27,TRBJ1-4,TRBD1,CASQSGGANEKLFF,TGTGCCAGCCAATCAGGGGGTGCTAATGAAAAACTGTTTTTT
NA,TRBV5-1,TRBJ2-3,TRBD2,CASSLGSAGGTDTQYF,TGCGCCAGCAGCTTGGGGTCGGCGGGGGGCACAGATACGCAGTATTTT
NA,TRBV12-3/TRBV12-4,TRBJ1-1,NA,CASSTEIPEAFF,TGTGCCAGCAGTACGGAGATCCCTGAAGCTTTCTTT
NA,TRBV3-1/TRBV3-2,TRBJ2-5,NA,CASRGLPETQYF,TGTGCCAGCAGGGGACTCCCTGAGACCCAGTACTTC
NA,TRBV19,TRBJ1-1,NA,CASSRQQGFEAFF,TGTGCCAGTAGTAGACAACAGGGCTTTGAAGCTTTCTTT
NA,TRBV5-1,TRBJ2-2,TRBD1,CASSLGTGSANTGELFF,TGCGCCAGCAGCTTGGGGACAGGCTCCGCGAACACCGGGGAGCTGTTTTTT
NA,TRBV24-1,TRBJ2-1,TRBD2,CATSDLTSGGTYNEQFF,TGTGCCACCAGTGATCTGACTAGCGGGGGCACCTACAATGAGCAGTTCTTC
NA,TRBV6-5,TRBJ2-7,TRBD2,CASSSRGGSTVYEQYF,TGTGCCAGCAGTTCCCGGGGGGGGAGTACGGTCTACGAGCAGTACTTC
NA,TRBV5-1,TRBJ1-6,NA,CASSSDPRGSPLHF,TGCGCCAGCAGCTCTGACCCAAGGGGTTCACCCCTCCACTTT
NA,TRBV19,TRBJ2-1,NA,CATLGGYNEQFF,TGTGCCACCTTGGGAGGTTACAATGAGCAGTTCTTC
NA,TRBV5-1,TRBJ2-7,NA,CASSLGQGKTYEQYF,TGCGCCAGCAGCTTGGGGCAGGGAAAGACCTACGAGCAGTACTTC
many,TRBV6-5,TRBJ1-2,TRBD1,CASSYRTGGFGYTF,TGTGCCAGCAGTTACCGGACAGGGGGCTTTGGCTACACCTTC
few,TRBV7-7,TRBJ2-2,NA,CASSPGDFGFSGELFF,TGTGCCAGCAGCCCCGGGGACTTTGGATTCAGCGGGGAGCTGTTTTTT
NA,TRBV11-2,TRBJ2-2,TRBD1,CASSLEGTGAPTANTGELFF,TGTGCCAGCAGCTTAGAGGGGACAGGGGCGCCCACCGCGAACACCGGGGAGCTGTTTTTT
NA,TRBV11-3,TRBJ2-7,TRBD1,CASSSGQGRYEQYF,TGTGCCAGCAGCTCCGGACAGGGGAGGTACGAGCAGTACTTC
NA,TRBV29-1,TRBJ1-1,NA,CSVAPPAGLAFF,TGCAGCGTTGCCCCACCGGCAGGTCTCGCTTTCTTT
NA,TRBV6-5,TRBJ2-7,NA,CASSSSGHQYEQYF,TGTGCCAGCAGTTCCTCGGGACATCAATACGAGCAGTACTTC
NA,TRBV7-9,TRBJ2-5,TRBD1,CASSPYRDRPRETQYF,TGTGCCAGCAGCCCTTACCGGGACAGGCCGCGTGAGACCCAGTACTTC
NA,TRBV11-2,TRBJ2-1,NA,CASSPPAGYNEQFF,TGTGCCAGCAGCCCTCCCGCGGGCTACAATGAGCAGTTCTTC
NA,TRBV5-5,TRBJ1-2,TRBD1,CASSFTGDYGYTF,TGTGCCAGCAGCTTCACAGGGGATTATGGCTACACCTTC
NA,TRBV5-4,TRBJ1-1,NA,CASSSAGTGNTEAFF,TGTGCCAGCAGCTCAGCGGGGACGGGGAACACTGAAGCTTTCTTT
once,TRBV12-3/TRBV12-4,TRBJ1-1,TRBD1,CASSPGQGGHTFF,TGTGCCAGCAGCCCCGGACAGGGAGGACATACTTTCTTT